This entry lists 31 T cell receptor beta chains sequenced from one sample in a study of beta chain features in type 1 diabetes. Overall study findings and caveats: Moderately but significantly shorter TCRB CDR3s were found in Type 1 diabetes patients in all four CD4+ subsets.

No antigens are known for them. TCRB transcripts that were expressed got sequenced, as all of the isolated RNA had been reverse transcribed. Produced via immunoSEQ multiplex PCR; TCRdb's table is partial and in-frame only. This sample carries roughly 50,000 clones, roughly 39% of them seen once, and the ten largest clones take approximately 1.4%. The sequencing sample was made of Tregs from blood. The origin of the receptors is a man between 25 and 39 years old with type 1 diabetes.

This clone was seen only a few times. The rearrangement joins TRBV2 to TRBJ1-4; D unclear. Germline assignment: CDR1 SNHLY and CDR2 FYNNEI. V was trimmed by 4 bases and J by 10 bases, leaving 10 bases between them. CDR3 size: 12 residues. The CDR3 here is CASSGAGGKLFF. CDR3 bases: TGTGCCAGCAGTGGGGCGGGAGGAAAACTGTTTTTT.

V is TRBV6-1 and J is TRBJ1-5, with TRBD1 matching over 7 bases. Germline V gives CDR1 MNHNS, CDR2 SASEGT. CDR3 length equals 15 residues. After removal of 7 bases from V and 6 bases from J, the junction contained 12 bases not matched to a gene. The chain's CDR3 is CASTPGTVGSQPQHF. The CDR3 bases are TGTGCCAGCACCCCAGGGACAGTCGGGAGTCAGCCCCAGCATTTT.

The chain couples TRBV29-1 to TRBJ2-7; D gene uncertain. Trimming stripped 4 bases from V and 0 bases from J, with 13 bases between. The CDR3 loop spans 14 amino acids. Germline CDR1 is SQVTM and CDR2 is ANQGSEA. The CDR3 DNA is TGCAGCGTTGGCGAGTCGCTGAACTCCTACGAGCAGTACTTC. Its translation is CSVGESLNSYEQYF.

This clone was observed a single time. The chain recombines TRBV6-6 with TRBJ1-5; 10 bases map to TRBD1. V shed 4 bases, J shed 2 bases, and the junction held 2 bases outside the gene matches. The CDR3 extends over 15 amino acids. Germline CDR1 and CDR2: MNHNY and SVGAGI (reference sequence). CDR3 in amino acids: CASSSGTGGNQPQHF. The CDR3 coding sequence is TGTGCCAGCAGTTCCGGGACAGGGGGCAATCAGCCCCAGCATTTT.

The CDR3 nucleotides are TGTGCCAGCAGTCCAGGGGGGCGAACTGAAGCTTTCTTT. The encoded protein is CASSPGGRTEAFF. The V and J genes are TRBV28 and TRBJ1-1; 7 bases agree with TRBD1. The CDR3 runs to 13 residues. Trimming cost V 5 bases and J 5 bases; bases outside gene matches: 5. CDR1 is MDHEN and CDR2 is SYDVKM in the germline V gene.

In its sample, this clone was seen once. DNA for the CDR3: TGTGCCAGCAGTAGGGGACTAGCCGCGAGCTCCTACAATGAGCAGTTCTTC. Its protein product is CASSRGLAASSYNEQFF. The chain is built from TRBV2 and TRBJ2-1; the match to TRBD2 covers 9 bases. The CDR3 loop spans 17 amino acids. V was clipped by 5 bases and J by 0 bases; unmatched bases: 8. Germline V gene lookup returns CDR1 SNHLY and CDR2 FYNNEI.

This sequence joins TRBV6-5 and TRBJ2-3; tentatively, D is TRBD2 (5 bases). This CDR3 has 15 residues. Germline values: CDR1 MNHEY, CDR2 SVGAGI. With 2 bases removed from V and 3 bases from J, the gap between germline ends came to 12 bases. CDR3 protein: CASSYNALGTDTQYF. CDR3 sequence (DNA): TGTGCCAGCAGTTACAACGCACTAGGGACAGATACGCAGTATTTT.

This rearrangement joins TRBV7-9 to TRBJ2-5, with D tentatively TRBD2 (5 bases). Trimming shortened V by 6 bases and J by 2 bases, and 19 bases separated the two germline ends. The CDR3 has 16 residues. Germline CDR1 is SEHNR and CDR2 is FQNEAQ (reference sequence). CDR3 protein: CASSQLEASHQETQYF. The CDR3 coding sequence is TGTGCCAGCAGTCAACTCGAGGCTAGCCATCAAGAGACCCAGTACTTC.

This rearrangement joins TRBV27 to TRBJ2-7, with D possibly TRBD2 on 5 matching bases. Germline values: CDR1 MNHEY, CDR2 SMNVEV (reference sequence). This CDR3 region has 17 residues. V lost 1 base, J lost 0 bases, and 16 bases lay in between. The CDR3 DNA reads as TGTGCCAGCAGTTTATTTCAGATGGCGAGGGACTCCTACGAGCAGTACTTC. It specifies CASSLFQMARDSYEQYF.

This chain uses TRBV9 with TRBJ2-7; weak D call: TRBD1 (6 bases). The V gene lost 2 bases and the J gene lost 1 base, with 10 bases spanning the gap. Germline assignment: CDR1 SGDLS and CDR2 YYNGEE. This CDR3 comprises 14 residues. CDR3 sequence (DNA): TGTGCCAGCAGCGTCACAGGGAATTCCTACGAGCAGTACTTC. Amino acid sequence: CASSVTGNSYEQYF.

The chain couples TRBV9 to TRBJ1-2; a weak D match, TRBD1 (5 bases). V lost 4 bases and J 8 bases, leaving 24 bases between the germline ends. Germline V lookup: CDR1 SGDLS, CDR2 YYNGEE. The CDR3 totals 16 residues. The CDR3 sequence: CASSRTPDPREGGYTF. CDR3 bases: TGTGCCAGCAGCCGTACGCCGGACCCCAGGGAGGGGGGCTACACCTTC.

This chain links TRBV28 with TRBJ2-1; 8 nucleotides align to TRBD2. J lost 0 bases, V lost 9 bases, and 10 bases had no gene match. The CDR3 has 16 residues. CDR1 is MDHEN and CDR2 is SYDVKM in the germline V gene. This chain's CDR3 is CASSGGGYPSYNEQFF. CDR3 DNA: TGTGCCAGTTCCGGGGGGGGATACCCCTCCTACAATGAGCAGTTCTTC.

The chain couples TRBV6-1 to TRBJ1-2, with 7 bases aligning to TRBD1. The CDR3 totals 15 residues. The V gene's germline CDR1 is MNHNS and CDR2 SASEGT. The V and J ends lost 2 bases and 8 bases, in that order; junction bases with no gene match: 11. The CDR3 here is CASSEMTGPKPGYTF. The CDR3 DNA reads as TGTGCCAGCAGTGAAATGACAGGGCCTAAGCCGGGCTACACCTTC.

The chain recombines TRBV7-9 with TRBJ2-3, with 8 bases aligning to TRBD2. The CDR3 runs 13 residues. Per germline, CDR1 SEHNR and CDR2 FQNEAQ (reference sequence). The V and J ends lost 10 bases and 6 bases, in that order; junction bases with no gene match: 9. The CDR3 here is CAIPGLDRDTQYF. The DNA for the CDR3 is TGTGCCATCCCGGGACTAGACCGCGATACGCAGTATTTT.

CDR3 nucleotide sequence: TGTGCCAGCAGCCCGGGACACCAATACGAGCAGTACTTC. Protein sequence: CASSPGHQYEQYF. This chain connects TRBV7-3 to TRBJ2-7; tentatively, D is TRBD1 (6 bases). Per the germline V gene, CDR1 is SGHTA and CDR2 is FQGTGA. CDR3 length: 13 residues. The germline V and J ends were trimmed by 5 bases and 4 bases, with 12 bases remaining between them. The full variable domain, completed using reference TRBV7-3 and TRBJ2-7, is GAGVSQTPSNKVTEKGKYVELRCDPISGHTALYWYRQSLGQGPEFLIYFQGTGAADDSGLPNDRFFAVRPEGSVSTLKIQRTERGDSAVYLCASSPGHQYEQYFGPGTRLTVT.

This clone was seen a few times. The V call is TRBV7-3, the J call TRBJ2-1, with D maybe TRBD2 (5 bases). Germline V gives CDR1 SGHTA, CDR2 FQGTGA. V lost 2 bases, J lost 2 bases, and 7 bases lay in between. This CDR3 spans 14 amino acids. The DNA for the CDR3 is TGTGCCAGCAGCTTAGGAGGCCCCTACAATGAGCAGTTCTTC. Amino acid sequence: CASSLGGPYNEQFF.

This clone was picked up a small number of times. This chain joins TRBV18 and TRBJ2-1; TRBD2 matches at 14 bases. The V segment lost 3 bases and the J segment 4 bases; nucleotides outside the gene matches: 8. This CDR3 contains 18 residues. Germline CDR1 and CDR2: KGHSH and LQKENI. The DNA of the CDR3 is TGTGCCAGCTCACCGAAGGGGACTAGCGGGAGAGAATACAATGAGCAGTTCTTC. Protein: CASSPKGTSGREYNEQFF.

Of note for this clone: This sample also contains other DNA sequences that code for the same CDR3. The chain combines TRBV4-2 with TRBJ1-1, with a tentative D call TRBD1 (5 bases). V lost 0 bases to trimming and J lost 4 bases, with 6 bases between them. Germline V gene lookup returns CDR1 LGHNA and CDR2 YNFKEQ. This CDR3 contains 13 residues. Here the CDR3 DNA reads TGTGCCAGCAGCCAAGATCAGGGCACTGAAGCTTTCTTT. Protein sequence: CASSQDQGTEAFF.

This clone is termed medium-sized. The CDR3: CASRPMEAGELFF. CDR3 in DNA: TGTGCCAGCAGACCTATGGAGGCCGGGGAGCTGTTTTTT. This chain joins TRBV7-9 and TRBJ2-2, with D perhaps matching TRBD2 (5 bases). V was shortened by 6 bases and J by 6 bases, with 11 bases between the two germline ends. Germline CDR1 is SEHNR and CDR2 is FQNEAQ (reference sequence). CDR3 size: 13 residues.

The chain carries TRBV5-4 and TRBJ2-7; 7 bases match TRBD1. V shed 0 bases and J 2 bases; nucleotides not matched to a gene: 2. This CDR3 region has 14 residues. CDR1 is SGHNT and CDR2 is YYREEE in the germline V gene (reference sequence). CDR3 in DNA: TGTGCCAGCAGCTTGGACAGGGGAGCCTACGAGCAGTACTTC. This encodes CASSLDRGAYEQYF.

This chain links TRBV6-6 with TRBJ1-5; D remains unclear. Looked up from germline, CDR1 is MNHNY and CDR2 is SVGAGI (reference sequence). CDR3 length equals 14 residues. V was clipped by 0 bases and J by 6 bases, with 9 bases between them. The CDR3 DNA reads TGTGCCAGCAGTTACTCGAAAGGGAGTCAGCCCCAGCATTTT. This sequence encodes CASSYSKGSQPQHF.

In its sample, this clone was seen a few times. The chain combines TRBV4-2 with TRBJ2-5; D is possibly TRBD2 (6 bases). The CDR3 loop spans 14 amino acids. Trimming shortened V by 4 bases and J by 3 bases, and 12 bases separated the two germline ends. Germline V gene lookup returns CDR1 LGHNA and CDR2 YNFKEQ. The CDR3 loop reads CASSLGTGEETQYF. The CDR3 DNA follows: TGTGCCAGCAGCCTCGGGACGGGGGAAGAGACCCAGTACTTC.

A few counts support this clone. This chain uses TRBV11-1 with TRBJ2-5, with D possibly being TRBD1 (6 bases). This CDR3 has 14 residues. CDR1 is SGHAT and CDR2 is FQDESV in the germline V gene (reference sequence). V lost 5 bases, J lost 0 bases, and 10 bases lay in between. DNA for the CDR3: TGTGCCAGCAGCCCTCGGACAGACCAAGAGACCCAGTACTTC. Protein: CASSPRTDQETQYF.

This chain joins TRBV5-1 and TRBJ1-2, with TRBD1 as a possible D gene (5 bases). Trimming left V 0 bases short and J 1 base short, with 10 bases between. Germline V gene data show CDR1 as SGHRS and CDR2 as YFSETQ. The CDR3 loop spans 15 amino acids. The CDR3 DNA is TGCGCCAGCAGCTTGGCCGGGGGGGTTAACTATGGCTACACCTTC. Encoded protein: CASSLAGGVNYGYTF.

The rearrangement joins TRBV19 to TRBJ1-2; 8 bases line up with TRBD1. CDR1 LNHDA and CDR2 SQIVND come from the germline V gene (reference sequence). The CDR3 is 14 amino acids. Unmatched junction bases numbered 5, after V lost 3 bases and J lost 5 bases. The DNA for the CDR3 is TGTGCCAGTAGTATCCAGACAGGGGCGTATGGCTACACCTTC. Its protein is CASSIQTGAYGYTF.

This sequence joins TRBV5-1 and TRBJ2-3; D is unresolved. Trimming shortened V by 0 bases and J by 6 bases, and 8 bases separated the two germline ends. Germline CDR1 SGHRS, CDR2 YFSETQ. The CDR3 totals 13 residues. CDR3 DNA: TGCGCCAGCAGCTTGGATGTTCGGGATACGCAGTATTTT. Its protein is CASSLDVRDTQYF.

This clone was seen a handful of times. This chain joins TRBV28 and TRBJ1-3, with D possibly being TRBD1 (5 bases). Trimming stripped 8 bases from V and 5 bases from J, with 7 bases between. CDR1 is MDHEN, CDR2 SYDVKM, per germline. The CDR3 has 11 amino acids. The chain's CDR3 is CASSDRNTIYF. CDR3 nucleotides: TGTGCCAGCTCGGACAGAAACACCATATATTTT. The full variable domain, completed using reference TRBV28 and TRBJ1-3, is DVKVTQSSRYLVKRTGEKVFLECVQDMDHENMFWYRQDPGLGLRLIYFSYDVKMKEKGDIPEGYSVSREKKERFSLILESASTNQTSMYLCASSDRNTIYFGEGSWLTVV.

In this sample, this clone turned up a few times. The V gene is TRBV6-5, the J gene TRBJ1-4; 7 bases line up with TRBD1. CDR3 length: 14 amino acids. The trim removed 4 bases at V and 7 bases at J, leaving 6 bases unmatched. The germline V gene has CDR1 MNHEY and CDR2 SVGAGI. CDR3 nucleotide sequence: TGTGCCAGCAGTTTCCGGGACAGCCCTGAAAAACTGTTTTTT. This encodes CASSFRDSPEKLFF.

The CDR3 DNA reads as TGTGCCAGCAGTGCAGACAGGGGTTATCAGCCCCAGCATTTT. Protein: CASSADRGYQPQHF. The chain couples TRBV6-5 to TRBJ1-5; 8 bases line up with TRBD1. The CDR3 contains 14 residues. The V and J ends lost 5 bases and 5 bases, in that order; junction bases with no gene match: 5. In germline, CDR1 is MNHEY, CDR2 SVGAGI.

This clone was counted many times. The V and J genes are TRBV6-5 and TRBJ2-3; tentatively, D is TRBD2 (6 bases). Germline V gene data show CDR1 as MNHEY and CDR2 as SVGAGI. The length of the CDR3 is 13 residues. The V end was cut by 4 bases, the J end by 5 bases, with 10 bases between. In nucleotides, the CDR3 is TGTGCCAGCAGTTTTTCGGGAGTAGATACGCAGTATTTT. Its translation is CASSFSGVDTQYF.

This clone was observed a few times. The J gene is TRBJ2-7, the V gene TRBV30; tentative D call: TRBD1 (5 bases). The germline gives CDR1 GTSNPN, CDR2 SVGIG (reference sequence). The V end lost 4 bases, the J end lost 3 bases, and 13 bases lay between the germline ends. The CDR3 covers 13 residues. CDR3 sequence: CAWTRTRNYEQYF. The CDR3 DNA sequence: TGTGCCTGGACCCGGACACGAAACTACGAGCAGTACTTC.